A single TCR beta chain is shown here with its context. Its binding antigen is unknown. No clone much larger than this one lies a single base away; base qualities are absent. A single peripheral blood draw of approximately 120 mL on average was collected from each donor into heparinised tubes. A BD FACSAria II was used to sort naive, central memory, regulatory and stem cell-like memory CD4+ T cells with a panel that included CD45RO, CCR7, CD25, CD127, CD95 and CD27. Every sorted population had a purity above 95%. PBMCs were separated immediately by Lymphoprep density gradient centrifugation and were stained directly, without being cultured. Samples were stained and sorted in pairs, with one healthy donor and one patient per experiment, so that batch effects were minimized. The data originate from a study of beta chain features in type 1 diabetes (dated by TCRdb to about 2018). Some background on the complete study: Mean age, gender distribution, total cell number and subset yield were not different between patients and healthy donors. A total of around 110,000,000 sorted cells were examined across all samples, and a strong correlation was observed between cell number per subset and RNA yield. In the study, TCRB repertoires of sorted circulating CD4+ T cell subsets from recently diagnosed type 1 diabetes patients were compared with those of matched healthy donors. Whereas all 28 donors provided naive and central memory subsets, regulatory and stem cell-like memory subsets were isolated from just 8 patients and about 8 healthy donors.

The entire amount of isolated RNA was reverse transcribed using the High Capacity cDNA Reverse Transcription Kit, so the sequenced TCRB transcripts were expressed ones. Deep immunoSEQ sequencing was performed on naive, central memory and regulatory T cell samples, with an average of approximately 3.9 million total reads per sample. After sorted cells were lysed in RLT buffer, RNA was extracted with DNase-treated RNeasy Micro or Mini kits, with the choice depending on cell number. Each cell subset was processed separately to prevent cross-contamination, with patient and healthy donor samples processed together. The immunoSEQ multiplex PCR was used to amplify TCRB sequences from cDNA, generating 87-bp fragments that spanned the CDR3 region. Sequencing of the amplicons was performed on the Illumina HiSeq platform. The source study handled its data this way. Synthetic template baselines were used to correct PCR bias computationally, reads within Hamming distance 2 were collapsed, and singletons that could not be merged were discarded. Reads were aligned against IMGT to assign V, D and J genes, CDR3 length and insertions or deletions at six rearrangement sites. Within each subset, clonotype counts were normalized to sorted cell number, after which true diversity and Gini coefficients were computed with the tcR R package. The overlap coefficient, calculated on TCRB nucleotide sequences, was used to measure repertoire sharing. Out-of-frame TCRB sequences from naive cells were analyzed to stand in for the pre-selection repertoire. The immuneACCESS repertoire file appears here via TCRdb, limited to in-frame rearrangements. These files lack a portion of the clones; in checked studies, under half of the deficit traces to unresolved V genes, and the cause of the others is not known. V, J and clone size were drawn from that table, and D and trimming were deduced from the DNA. Here the sample has 200,000 to 300,000 clones; about 11% occur a single time. Around 0.018% of the sample is held by the ten biggest clonotypes.

The CDR3 numbers 16 residues from cysteine through phenylalanine. Here the CDR3 DNA is all that survives: 48 bases in frame from base 1. CDR1 and CDR2 are drawn from the germline V gene (reference sequence): MNHNY, SVGAGI. V is cut by 0 bases and J by 9 bases, and the space between the germline ends is 18 bases. Overall study outcomes, separate from this receptor: Only small numbers of individuals were included in the HLA sub-analyses, which left unresolved whether HLA type had any influence on TCRB rearrangement. Shorter templates might have been favored by PCR, but patient and control samples were amplified and corrected together, so both groups would have been affected equally by any skew. Type 1 diabetes patients showed a moderate but significant shortening of TCRB CDR3 length in all four CD4+ subsets. Sequencing cDNA rather than genomic DNA could over-represent highly expressing activated cells, although activation and CD3 levels did not differ between groups. Fewer insertions and more nucleotide deletions at VDJ recombination sites were observed in patients with type 1 diabetes, implying thymic rearrangement abnormalities. Naive, central memory and regulatory TCRB repertoires appeared to be more similar among patients than among healthy donors.

The receptor chain draws on TRBV6-6 and TRBJ2-1; a tentative D match to TRBD2 spans 5 bases. The material sequenced was naive CD4+ T cells from blood. Taken with the paper, the label for cell subset or site translates to: true naive CD4+ T cells. This receptor was taken from a man aged 25-45 years with type 1 diabetes. The DNA is as follows: TGTGCCAGCAGTTACTCCTTCGGTCTAGCCATCGGTGAGCAGTTCTTC. Its amino acids are CASSYSFGLAIGEQFF.